This passage covers 24 T cell receptor beta chains from one sample sequenced in a study of cytomegalovirus exposure and HLA in healthy donors. Clones were read by immunoSEQ multiplex PCR, and TCRdb kept only the in-frame ones, dropping some. The table lists fewer than 120,000 clones, around 87% of them singletons. Specimen: PBMCs. These receptors were collected from a woman aged 25 to 39 in good health and CMV-seropositive.

The chain recombines TRBV6-4 with TRBJ2-3; TRBD1 matches at 9 bases. The V gene's germline CDR1 is MRHNA and CDR2 SNTAGT. Trimming cost V 3 bases and J 3 bases; bases outside gene matches: 7. The CDR3 is made up of 16 amino acids. The CDR3 nucleotides read TGTGCCAGCAGTGAAGGACAGGGGCGGGGGACAGATACGCAGTATTTT. This gives the protein CASSEGQGRGTDTQYF.

The gene calls are TRBV5-1 and TRBJ2-5; 7 bases are shared with TRBD1. The V segment lost 4 bases and the J segment 5 bases; nucleotides outside the gene matches: 8. The germline V gene encodes CDR1 SGHRS and CDR2 YFSETQ. The length of the CDR3 is 14 residues. This CDR3 reads CASSPGTAAETQYF. The CDR3 nucleotides read TGCGCCAGCAGCCCTGGGACAGCAGCGGAGACCCAGTACTTC.

The rearrangement links TRBV2 to TRBJ1-4; 7 nucleotides agree with TRBD1. The germline CDR1 and CDR2 sequences are SNHLY and FYNNEI. The CDR3 spans 14 residues. V gave up 1 base and J gave up 7 bases; unmatched junction bases: 3. The CDR3 bases are TGTGCCAGCAGTGAAGGGACAGGAAGTGAAAAACTGTTTTTT. This encodes CASSEGTGSEKLFF.

V is TRBV28 and J is TRBJ2-5; maybe TRBD2 (5 bases). CDR1 MDHEN and CDR2 SYDVKM come from the germline V gene. V lost 8 bases, J lost 2 bases, and 12 bases lay in between. CDR3 size: 13 residues. The CDR3 region is CASRGAAQETQYF. The CDR3 nucleotides are TGTGCCAGCCGGGGAGCTGCACAAGAGACCCAGTACTTC. The whole variable domain, filled in from reference TRBV28 and TRBJ2-5, reads DVKVTQSSRYLVKRTGEKVFLECVQDMDHENMFWYRQDPGLGLRLIYFSYDVKMKEKGDIPEGYSVSREKKERFSLILESASTNQTSMYLCASRGAAQETQYFGPGTRLLVL.

The V call is TRBV9, the J call TRBJ2-7; perhaps TRBD2 as D (5 bases). Germline CDR1 SGDLS, CDR2 YYNGEE. The germline V and J ends were trimmed by 0 bases and 4 bases, with 11 bases remaining between them. This CDR3 contains 14 residues. The CDR3 region is CASSVASGPYEQYF. The CDR3 region has the DNA TGTGCCAGCAGCGTAGCCAGCGGACCGTACGAGCAGTACTTC.

J is TRBJ2-5 and V is TRBV30; perhaps TRBD1 as D (5 bases). The CDR3 loop spans 13 amino acids. Germline V gene lookup returns CDR1 GTSNPN and CDR2 SVGIG (reference sequence). Trimming left V 2 bases short and J 1 base short, with 8 bases between. The CDR3 coding sequence is TGTGCCTGGAGTCATGGGGCCCAAGAGACCCAGTACTTC. Its translation: CAWSHGAQETQYF.

This clone was observed a single time. The DNA of the CDR3 is TGTGCCAGTAGAAAAACAGGGGAGACGAACACTGAAGCTTTCTTT. This encodes CASRKTGETNTEAFF. The chain has TRBV19 and TRBJ1-1; TRBD1 matches at 7 bases. CDR3 length equals 15 residues. In germline, CDR1 is LNHDA, CDR2 SQIVND (reference sequence). V lost 6 bases and J lost 1; bases outside the gene matches: 8.

The gene calls are TRBV30 and TRBJ2-3; 9 bases align to TRBD2. Germline-derived CDR1 and CDR2 are GTSNPN and SVGIG (reference sequence). The V segment lost 7 bases and the J segment 3 bases; nucleotides outside the gene matches: 2. The CDR3 consists of 12 residues. CDR3 DNA sequence: TGTGCCTATAGCGGGGGAACAGATACGCAGTATTTT. This sequence encodes CAYSGGTDTQYF.

This chain joins TRBV5-4 and TRBJ2-1, with 12 nucleotides matching TRBD2. The ends lost 0 bases at V and 1 base at J; junction bases unmatched: 5. The CDR3 length is 18 residues. Germline CDR1 reads SGHNT; CDR2 reads YYREEE (reference sequence). CDR3 in DNA: TGTGCCAGCAGCTTGGCCCCTAGCGGGAGGGGGTCCTACAATGAGCAGTTCTTC. Translated, it gives CASSLAPSGRGSYNEQFF. The variable domain in full, completed from reference TRBV5-4 and TRBJ2-1, reads ETGVTQSPTHLIKTRGQQVTLRCSSQSGHNTVSWYQQALGQGPQFIFQYYREEENGRGNFPPRFSGLQFPNYSSELNVNALELDDSALYLCASSLAPSGRGSYNEQFFGPGTRLTVL.

The chain employs TRBV25-1 and TRBJ2-3, with 7 positions matching TRBD1. This CDR3 comprises 13 residues. Trimming removed 5 bases from V and 4 bases from J; junction bases left unmatched: 3. Germline V gene data show CDR1 as MGHDK and CDR2 as SYGVNS. The CDR3 is CASSKQGSDTQYF. CDR3 in DNA: TGTGCCAGCAGTAAACAGGGGTCAGATACGCAGTATTTT.

The rearrangement uses TRBV5-1 and TRBJ1-4; no definite D call. CDR1 is SGHRS, CDR2 YFSETQ, per germline. V was shortened by 4 bases and J by 10 bases, with 17 bases between the two germline ends. The CDR3 runs 14 residues. The CDR3 DNA is TGCGCCAGCAGCAAAGGAGCGTGGGAGGGAAAACTGTTTTTT. The encoded protein is CASSKGAWEGKLFF.

The chain combines TRBV7-9 with TRBJ1-2, with D tentatively TRBD1 (5 bases). The CDR3 totals 14 residues. Per germline, CDR1 SEHNR and CDR2 FQNEAQ (reference sequence). V was shortened by 10 bases and J by 5 bases, with 20 bases between the two germline ends. The CDR3 protein is CAIQAFRHRYGYTF. In DNA form, the CDR3 reads TGTGCCATACAGGCTTTTAGGCACCGTTATGGCTACACCTTC.

CDR3 in amino acids: CASHGGATNEKLFF. CDR3 DNA sequence: TGTGCCAGCCATGGGGGGGCAACTAATGAAAAACTGTTTTTT. The chain is built from TRBV28 and TRBJ1-4; D might be TRBD1 (5 bases). Germline CDR1 is MDHEN and CDR2 is SYDVKM. The ends were cut back, 8 bases at V and 0 bases at J, with 10 bases in the middle. This CDR3 spans 14 amino acids.

The V call is TRBV25-1, the J call TRBJ1-2; D perhaps matches TRBD1 (5 bases). This CDR3 comprises 14 residues. CDR1 and CDR2 (germline): MGHDK, SYGVNS. The V gene lost 0 bases and the J gene lost 7 bases, with 12 bases spanning the gap. The CDR3 nucleotides are TGTGCCAGCAGTGAATATTCCAGGGCTAGTGGCTACACCTTC. Residues: CASSEYSRASGYTF.

The CDR3 loop reads CSAVPTSGTAYEQYF. CDR3 DNA: TGCAGCGCCGTCCCGACTAGCGGGACGGCCTACGAGCAGTACTTC. The chain links TRBV29-1 to TRBJ2-7, with 11 bases that match TRBD2. Germline V gene sequence: CDR1 SQVTM, CDR2 ANQGSEA. V lost 7 bases to trimming and J lost 2 bases; unmatched junction nucleotides: 10. The CDR3 is 15 amino acids.

The CDR3 reads CASSETKTSYNEQFF. The CDR3 DNA reads as TGTGCCAGCAGTGAAACTAAGACCTCCTACAATGAGCAGTTCTTC. The rearrangement uses TRBV6-1 and TRBJ2-1; unclear D gene. This CDR3 is built from 15 residues. Deletions cut 2 bases from V and 0 bases from J, with 8 bases between. Germline assignment: CDR1 MNHNS and CDR2 SASEGT.

The rearrangement links TRBV15 to TRBJ2-7; 7 nucleotides agree with TRBD1. The junction had 11 bases not matched to a gene; V was cut back by 7 bases and J by 5 bases. The germline CDR1 and CDR2 sequences are LNHNV and YYDKDF (reference sequence). The CDR3 has 14 residues. CDR3 amino acids: CATIHRQGAHEQYF. The DNA for the CDR3 is TGTGCCACCATCCATAGACAGGGAGCCCACGAGCAGTACTTC.

The chain combines TRBV9 with TRBJ1-2, with 9 bases fitting TRBD1. V lost 3 bases and J lost 4; bases outside the gene matches: 10. Germline V gene sequence: CDR1 SGDLS, CDR2 YYNGEE. This CDR3 spans 16 amino acids. The CDR3 region is CASSGSKGDRAYGYTF. CDR3 coding DNA: TGTGCCAGCAGCGGAAGTAAGGGGGACAGGGCCTATGGCTACACCTTC.

The gene calls are TRBV6-6 and TRBJ1-2, with TRBD1 matching 7 bases. The ends lost 6 bases at V and 8 bases at J; junction bases unmatched: 12. Germline CDR1 is MNHNY and CDR2 is SVGAGI (reference sequence). The CDR3 is made up of 14 amino acids. The CDR3 reads CASRPHDRDSGYTF. The CDR3 DNA reads as TGTGCCAGCAGACCTCATGACAGGGATAGCGGCTACACCTTC.

The chain recombines TRBV27 with TRBJ2-3; 13 bases are a match to TRBD2. The CDR3 runs to 16 residues. With 4 bases clipped from V and 5 bases from J, the junction kept 6 bases outside the gene matches. Germline assignment: CDR1 MNHEY and CDR2 SMNVEV (reference sequence). CDR3 DNA sequence: TGTGCCAGCAGTTCTTTAGGACTAGCGGGAGTAGATACGCAGTATTTT. This codes for CASSSLGLAGVDTQYF.

The rearrangement joins TRBV5-6 to TRBJ2-5, with TRBD1 matching 8 bases. The CDR3 covers 13 residues. Germline trimming cut 2 bases from V and 6 bases from J; bases unmatched to any gene: 3. The germline V gene encodes CDR1 SGHDT and CDR2 YYEEEE. The CDR3 region has the DNA TGTGCCAGCAGCTTCGGACAGGGTCAGACCCAGTACTTC. Translated, it gives CASSFGQGQTQYF.

The genes are TRBV6-1 and TRBJ1-2; TRBD1 matches at 10 bases. V dropped 7 bases and J dropped 3; count of bases not matched to a gene: 5. From germline, CDR1 is MNHNS and CDR2 SASEGT. This CDR3 comprises 14 residues. The CDR3 is CASNDRGRHYGYTF. CDR3 sequence (DNA): TGTGCCAGCAACGACAGGGGGCGACACTATGGCTACACCTTC.

This sequence joins TRBV5-4 and TRBJ2-7; tentatively, D is TRBD1 (5 bases). Trimming cost V 4 bases and J 2 bases, with 19 bases left between them. Germline CDR1 SGHNT, CDR2 YYREEE (reference sequence). This CDR3 contains 16 residues. The CDR3 sequence is CASSPPGAAGPYEQYF. The CDR3, as DNA: TGTGCCAGCAGCCCCCCGGGTGCGGCAGGGCCCTACGAGCAGTACTTC.

This rearrangement joins TRBV11-2 to TRBJ2-7; D might be TRBD2 (5 bases). The V end was cut by 0 bases, the J end by 3 bases, with 9 bases between. The CDR3 runs to 14 residues. Germline CDR1 SGHAT, CDR2 FQNNGV. The CDR3 spells CASSLDFGDYEQYF. Written as DNA, the CDR3 is TGTGCCAGCAGCTTAGATTTCGGGGACTACGAGCAGTACTTC.